The next 3 T cell receptor beta chains were all read from a single sample in a study of cytomegalovirus exposure and HLA in healthy donors (dated by TCRdb to the late 2010s). Library method: the immunoSEQ multiplex PCR assay. For the multiplex PCR, a mixture combining 60 forward primers for TCR Vbeta segments and 13 reverse primers for TCR Jbeta segments was used. Imported from immuneACCESS, the table was reduced by TCRdb to in-frame sequences with V and J called. These copies leave out some clones; in studies compared against another copy, an unresolved V gene accounts for under half, and the cause of the remainder is not known. Within this sample are about 170,000 clones, with about four fifths of them counted one time only. Jointly, the top ten make up 1% of the sample. The sample comprised PBMCs. The receptors shown here come from a woman aged 50 to 65 in good health and CMV-seropositive.

V is TRBV5-4 and J is TRBJ2-1; D not resolved. Germline lookup yields CDR1 SGHNT and CDR2 YYREEE (reference sequence). The CDR3 is made up of 12 amino acids. With 3 bases removed from V and 4 bases from J, the gap between germline ends came to 5 bases. CDR3 DNA sequence: TGTGCCAGCAGCTCCCTATACAATGAGCAGTTCTTC. Translating gives CASSSLYNEQFF. Together with reference TRBV5-4 and TRBJ2-1, the CDR3 gives the full variable domain: ETGVTQSPTHLIKTRGQQVTLRCSSQSGHNTVSWYQQALGQGPQFIFQYYREEENGRGNFPPRFSGLQFPNYSSELNVNALELDDSALYLCASSSLYNEQFFGPGTRLTVL.

This clone was counted only a few times. V usage is TRBV30 and J usage is TRBJ2-7; D possibly corresponds to TRBD1 (5 bases). The CDR3 spans 12 residues. CDR1 is GTSNPN and CDR2 is SVGIG in the germline V gene (reference sequence). The V end lost 5 bases, the J end lost 3 bases, and 11 bases lay between the germline ends. In DNA, the CDR3 is TGTGCCTGGGGGGCGAATAGCTACGAGCAGTACTTC. The encoded protein is CAWGANSYEQYF.

This chain links TRBV4-2 with TRBJ1-2; 10 bases match TRBD1. The junction had 8 bases not matched to a gene; V was cut back by 0 bases and J by 7 bases. The CDR3 totals 16 residues. Germline CDR1 is LGHNA and CDR2 is YNFKEQ. The CDR3 region is CASSQEGTGAIPGYTF. CDR3 nucleotides: TGTGCCAGCAGCCAAGAAGGGACAGGGGCCATCCCTGGCTACACCTTC.